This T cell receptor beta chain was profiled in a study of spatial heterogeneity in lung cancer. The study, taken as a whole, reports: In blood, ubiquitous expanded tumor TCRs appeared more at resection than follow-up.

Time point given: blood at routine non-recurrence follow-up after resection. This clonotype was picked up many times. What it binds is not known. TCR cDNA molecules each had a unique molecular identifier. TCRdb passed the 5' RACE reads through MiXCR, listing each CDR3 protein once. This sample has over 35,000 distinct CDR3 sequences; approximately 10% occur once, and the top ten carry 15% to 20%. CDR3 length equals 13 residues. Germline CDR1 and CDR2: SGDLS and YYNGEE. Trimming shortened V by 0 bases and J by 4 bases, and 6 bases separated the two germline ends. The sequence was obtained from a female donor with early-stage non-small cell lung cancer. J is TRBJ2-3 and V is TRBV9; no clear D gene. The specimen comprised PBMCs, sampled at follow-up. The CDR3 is CASSVGPPDTQYF. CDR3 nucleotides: TGTGCCAGCAGCGTAGGACCCCCAGATACGCAGTATTTT.